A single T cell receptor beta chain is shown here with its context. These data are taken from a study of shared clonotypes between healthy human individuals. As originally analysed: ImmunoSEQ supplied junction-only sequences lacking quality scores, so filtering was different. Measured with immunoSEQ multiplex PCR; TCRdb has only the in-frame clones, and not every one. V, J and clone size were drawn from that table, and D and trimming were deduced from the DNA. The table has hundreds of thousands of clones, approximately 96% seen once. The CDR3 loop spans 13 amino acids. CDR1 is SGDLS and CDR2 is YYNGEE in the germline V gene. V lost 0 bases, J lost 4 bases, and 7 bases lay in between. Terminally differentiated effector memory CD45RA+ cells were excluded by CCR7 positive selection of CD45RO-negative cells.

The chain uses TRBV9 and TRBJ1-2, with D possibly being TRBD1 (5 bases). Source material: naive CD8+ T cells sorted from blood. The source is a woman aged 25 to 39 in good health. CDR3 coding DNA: TGTGCCAGCAGCGTAGAAACAGGCTATGGCTACACCTTC. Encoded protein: CASSVETGYGYTF.